The clone carrying this T cell receptor beta chain was observed once. Its target is not known. TCRdb keeps only in-frame clones here, not all; method: immunoSEQ multiplex PCR. The sample consists of about 2.1 million clones, just over 90% of them appearing once. These data originate in a study of shared clonotypes between healthy human individuals. General observations from the study: Generation probabilities were higher for clonotypes shared across all four sorted-subset donors than for unshared ones. A generally larger estimated richness was seen in naive subsets than in memory subsets. Clonotype sharing across donors was expected to vary with sequencing depth.

Cells designated naive CD8 were CD45RO-negative and were positively selected for CCR7, with terminally differentiated effector memory CD45RA+ cells excluded. Germline V gives CDR1 MNHEY, CDR2 SMNVEV (reference sequence). The CDR3 has 15 amino acids. Trimming removed 2 bases at V and 0 bases at J, with 11 bases between. The sequencing sample was made of naive CD8+ T cells from PBMCs. V is TRBV27 and J is TRBJ2-7, with D perhaps given as TRBD1 or TRBD2 (5 bases each). The clonotype was recovered from a man aged 18 to 29 in good health. Some clones in this sample may be carry-over from other donors' samples. The CDR3 nucleotides read TGTGCCAGCAGTTTAACGGCAGGGAGCTCCTACGAGCAGTACTTC. Translation gives CASSLTAGSSYEQYF.